The 7 T cell receptor beta chains below come from one sample, sequenced in a study of monozygotic twins with inflammatory bowel disease. TCRdb reprocessed the 5' RACE reads and reports one entry per CDR3 protein, with no DNA. The sample table includes some 450,000 distinct CDR3 sequences. Sequenced: blood. The source is a human donor with ulcerative colitis or Crohn's disease, or a healthy co-twin of an affected twin (not recorded which).

The chain links TRBV7-2 to TRBJ2-7; the TCRdb call, TRBD2, lacks DNA for checking. The CDR3 runs 12 residues. In germline, CDR1 is SGHTA, CDR2 FQGNSA. The chain's CDR3 is CASGDSSYEQYF.

The chain links TRBV20-1 to TRBJ2-5; as DNA is missing, the TRBD1 call by TCRdb cannot be tested. The CDR3 length is 12 residues. CDR1 DFQATT and CDR2 SNEGSKA come from the germline V gene (reference sequence). The CDR3 sequence is CSAGGTAETQYF.

The gene calls are TRBV5-1 and TRBJ2-7; TCRdb reports TRBD2, a call that lacks DNA to check it against. This CDR3 is built from 15 residues. Looked up from germline, CDR1 is SGHRS and CDR2 is YFSETQ. The CDR3 sequence is CASSPGLAGVSEQYF.

The genes are TRBV5-1 and TRBJ1-6; the TCRdb D gene call, TRBD1, has no DNA to confirm it. Germline V gene lookup returns CDR1 SGHRS and CDR2 YFSETQ. The CDR3 spans 17 residues. The CDR3 region is CASSTDPGQGLNSPLHF.

The chain uses TRBV5-6 and TRBJ2-3. The CDR3 loop spans 14 amino acids. Germline V gives CDR1 SGHDT, CDR2 YYEEEE. CDR3 in amino acids: CASSLILTTDTQYF.

This chain connects TRBV25-1 to TRBJ1-5; TCRdb calls TRBD1, which cannot be checked without DNA. This CDR3 region has 13 residues. In germline, CDR1 is MGHDK, CDR2 SYGVNS. The CDR3 here is CASRGTGYQPQHF.

The rearrangement uses TRBV20-1 and TRBJ2-7; TCRdb selects TRBD2, and the lack of DNA leaves this call unchecked. The V gene's germline CDR1 is DFQATT and CDR2 SNEGSKA (reference sequence). This CDR3 has 14 residues. CDR3 loop: CSGGTSGKNYEQYF.